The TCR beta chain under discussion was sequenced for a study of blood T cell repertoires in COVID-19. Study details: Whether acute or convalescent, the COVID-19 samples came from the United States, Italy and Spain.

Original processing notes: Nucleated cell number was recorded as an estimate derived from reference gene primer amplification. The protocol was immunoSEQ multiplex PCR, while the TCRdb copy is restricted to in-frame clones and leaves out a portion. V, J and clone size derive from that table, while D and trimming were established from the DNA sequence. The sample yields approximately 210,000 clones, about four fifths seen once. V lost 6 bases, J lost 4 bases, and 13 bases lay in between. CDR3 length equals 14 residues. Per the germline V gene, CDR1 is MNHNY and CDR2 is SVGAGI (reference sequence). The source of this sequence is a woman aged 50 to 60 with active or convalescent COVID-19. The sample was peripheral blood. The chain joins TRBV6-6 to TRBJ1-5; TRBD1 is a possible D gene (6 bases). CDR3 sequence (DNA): TGTGCCAGCAGACTAGGGGGAGTTAATCAGCCCCAGCATTTT. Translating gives CASRLGGVNQPQHF.